This note documents a single T cell receptor (beta chain) sequence. Its specificity is not known. The sample originates from a study of early T cells in non-severe SARS-CoV-2 infection. On the study more broadly: The authors sequenced bulk RNA from unsorted whole blood, leaving chains unpaired. General study points: VDJdb matching, biased toward anti-spike CD8 responses, missed private and CD4 specificities.

This CDR3 region has 14 residues. Trimming took off 1 base at V and 2 bases at J, with 8 bases between the two ends. Per germline, CDR1 KGHSH and CDR2 LQKENI. Unique molecular identifiers were added to individual cDNA molecules. A single record per CDR3 protein comes from TCRdb applying MiXCR to the 5' RACE reads. The sample holds around 25,000 distinct CDR3 sequences, around 4% seen once. The gene calls are TRBV18 and TRBJ1-1; D gene unclear. The receptor was derived from an adult who was a healthcare worker with PCR-confirmed SARS-CoV-2 infection or an uninfected control (not recorded which). The specimen was whole blood. The CDR3 bases are TGTGCCAGCTCACCACAAGAAGGAAACACTGAAGCTTTCTTT. It yields the protein CASSPQEGNTEAFF.